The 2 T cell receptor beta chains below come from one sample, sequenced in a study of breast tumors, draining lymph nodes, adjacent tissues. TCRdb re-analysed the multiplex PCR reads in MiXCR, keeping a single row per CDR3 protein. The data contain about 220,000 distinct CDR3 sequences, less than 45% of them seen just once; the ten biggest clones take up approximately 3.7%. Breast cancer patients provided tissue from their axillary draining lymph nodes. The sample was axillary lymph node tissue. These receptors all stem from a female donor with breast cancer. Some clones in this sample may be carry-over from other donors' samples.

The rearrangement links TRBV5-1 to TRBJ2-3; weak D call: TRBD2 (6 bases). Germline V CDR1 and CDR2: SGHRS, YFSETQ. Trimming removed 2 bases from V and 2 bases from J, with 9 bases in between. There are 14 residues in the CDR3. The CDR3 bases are TGCGCCAGCAGCTTTGGGGGGATCACAGATACGCAGTATTTT. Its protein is CASSFGGITDTQYF.

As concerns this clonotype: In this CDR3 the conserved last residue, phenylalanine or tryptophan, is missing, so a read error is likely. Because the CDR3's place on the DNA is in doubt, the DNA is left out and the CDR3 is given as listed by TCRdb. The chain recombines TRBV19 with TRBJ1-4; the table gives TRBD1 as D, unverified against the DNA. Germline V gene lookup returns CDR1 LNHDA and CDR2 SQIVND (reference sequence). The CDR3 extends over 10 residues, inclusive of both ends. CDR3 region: CASSTRTGGT.